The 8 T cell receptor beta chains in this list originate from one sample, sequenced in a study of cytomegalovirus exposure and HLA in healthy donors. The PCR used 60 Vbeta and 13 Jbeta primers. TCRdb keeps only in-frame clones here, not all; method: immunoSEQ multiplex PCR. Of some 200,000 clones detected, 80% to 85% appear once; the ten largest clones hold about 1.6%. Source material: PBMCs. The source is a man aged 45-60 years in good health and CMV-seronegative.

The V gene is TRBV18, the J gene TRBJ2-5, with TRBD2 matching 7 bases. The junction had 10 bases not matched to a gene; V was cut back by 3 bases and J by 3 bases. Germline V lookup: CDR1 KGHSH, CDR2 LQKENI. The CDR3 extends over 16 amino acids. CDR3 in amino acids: CASSPSSGMVEETQYF. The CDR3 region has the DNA TGTGCCAGCTCACCCTCCAGCGGGATGGTGGAAGAGACCCAGTACTTC.

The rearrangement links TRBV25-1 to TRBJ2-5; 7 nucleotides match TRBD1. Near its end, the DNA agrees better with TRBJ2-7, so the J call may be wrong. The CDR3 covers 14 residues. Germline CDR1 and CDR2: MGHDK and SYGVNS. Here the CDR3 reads CASITRDRDYEQYF. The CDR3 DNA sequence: TGTGCCAGCATTACGAGGGACAGAGACTACGAGCAGTACTTC.

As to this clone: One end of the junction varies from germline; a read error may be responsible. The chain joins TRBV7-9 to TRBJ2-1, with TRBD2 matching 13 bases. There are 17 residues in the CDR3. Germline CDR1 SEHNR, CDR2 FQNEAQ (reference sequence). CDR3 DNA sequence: TGTTCCAGCAGCGTCCCTACTAGCGGGAGGGCCGGTGATGAGCAGTTCTTC. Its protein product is CSSSVPTSGRAGDEQFF.

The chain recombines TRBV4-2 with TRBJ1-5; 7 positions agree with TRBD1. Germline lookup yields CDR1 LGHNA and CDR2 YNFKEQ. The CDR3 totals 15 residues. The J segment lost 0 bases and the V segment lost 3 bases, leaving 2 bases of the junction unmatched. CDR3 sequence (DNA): TGTGCCAGCAGCCACGGACAGGATAGCAATCAGCCCCAGCATTTT. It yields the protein CASSHGQDSNQPQHF.

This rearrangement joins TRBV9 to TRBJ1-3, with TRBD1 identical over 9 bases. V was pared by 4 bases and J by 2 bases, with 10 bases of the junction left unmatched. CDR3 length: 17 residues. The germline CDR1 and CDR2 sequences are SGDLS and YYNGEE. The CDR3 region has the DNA TGTGCCAGCAGCTCGGGACAGGGAAGGAGAACTGGAAACACCATATATTTT. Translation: CASSSGQGRRTGNTIYF.

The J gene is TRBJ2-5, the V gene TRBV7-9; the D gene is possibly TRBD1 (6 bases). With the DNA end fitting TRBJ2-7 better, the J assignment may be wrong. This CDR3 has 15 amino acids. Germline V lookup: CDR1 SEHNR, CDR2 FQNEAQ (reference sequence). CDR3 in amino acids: CASSLLSGEAYEQYF. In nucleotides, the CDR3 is TGTGCCAGCAGCTTATTGTCAGGGGAAGCCTACGAGCAGTACTTC.

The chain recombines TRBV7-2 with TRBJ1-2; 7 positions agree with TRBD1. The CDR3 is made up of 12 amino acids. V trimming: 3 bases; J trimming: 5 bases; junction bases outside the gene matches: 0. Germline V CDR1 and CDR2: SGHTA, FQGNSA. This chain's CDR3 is CASSFRGYGYTF. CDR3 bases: TGTGCCAGCAGCTTCAGGGGGTATGGCTACACCTTC.

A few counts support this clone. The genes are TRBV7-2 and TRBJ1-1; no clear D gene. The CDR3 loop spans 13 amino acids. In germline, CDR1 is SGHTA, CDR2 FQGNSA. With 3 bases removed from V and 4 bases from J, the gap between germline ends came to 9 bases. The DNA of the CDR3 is TGTGCCAGCAGCTTTCAAGGAGGCACTGAAGCTTTCTTT. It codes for CASSFQGGTEAFF. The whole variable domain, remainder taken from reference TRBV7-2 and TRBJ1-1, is GAGVSQSPSNKVTEKGKDVELRCDPISGHTALYWYRQSLGQGLEFLIYFQGNSAPDKSGLPSDRFSAERTGGSVSTLTIQRTQQEDSAVYLCASSFQGGTEAFFGQGTRLTVV.